This T cell receptor beta chain was found in a study of PD-1 blockade in classical Hodgkin lymphoma. V was trimmed by 1 base and J by 4 bases, leaving 11 bases between them. This CDR3 comprises 14 residues. The V gene's germline CDR1 is SGHNT and CDR2 YYREEE (reference sequence). Exposure to brentuximab vedotin varied, and each patient had relapsed following autologous stem cell transplantation. The method was immunoSEQ multiplex PCR; TCRdb's version includes in-frame clones alone and lacks a portion of them. The table records about 100,000 clones, 75% to 90% of them present only once. This clone has only a few counts.

The genes are TRBV5-4 and TRBJ1-2; TRBD1 is a possible D gene (6 bases). The origin of this receptor is a human donor with classical Hodgkin lymphoma. The sequencing here drew on peripheral blood mononuclear cells (PBMCs), taken at baseline. CDR3 protein: CASSLHREGYGYTF. CDR3 DNA: TGTGCCAGCAGCTTGCACAGGGAAGGCTATGGCTACACCTTC.